This T cell receptor beta chain was identified during a study of blood T cell repertoires in COVID-19. Whole-study context: T cells, B-cell-depleted T cells, or PBMCs supplied cDNA or gDNA.

In the source study's methods: Estimated nucleated cell counts came from reference gene primer amplification. Assay: immunoSEQ multiplex PCR; the TCRdb copy retains only in-frame clones and omits some. V, J and clone size were drawn from that table, and D and trimming were deduced from the DNA. This sample carries some 130,000 clones, around 79% of them seen once, and the ten largest clones take roughly 20%. The TCR sequence derives from a man older than 75 with acute or convalescent COVID-19. The material sequenced was peripheral blood.

The CDR3 nucleotides are TGTGCCTCAGCGTTGGGGGCTGGCGAGCAGTACTTC. It yields the protein CASALGAGEQYF. The gene calls are TRBV9 and TRBJ2-7, with D possibly being TRBD1 (6 bases). CDR1 and CDR2 (germline): SGDLS, YYNGEE. The CDR3 loop spans 12 amino acids. Trimming left V 10 bases short and J 6 bases short, with 17 bases between.